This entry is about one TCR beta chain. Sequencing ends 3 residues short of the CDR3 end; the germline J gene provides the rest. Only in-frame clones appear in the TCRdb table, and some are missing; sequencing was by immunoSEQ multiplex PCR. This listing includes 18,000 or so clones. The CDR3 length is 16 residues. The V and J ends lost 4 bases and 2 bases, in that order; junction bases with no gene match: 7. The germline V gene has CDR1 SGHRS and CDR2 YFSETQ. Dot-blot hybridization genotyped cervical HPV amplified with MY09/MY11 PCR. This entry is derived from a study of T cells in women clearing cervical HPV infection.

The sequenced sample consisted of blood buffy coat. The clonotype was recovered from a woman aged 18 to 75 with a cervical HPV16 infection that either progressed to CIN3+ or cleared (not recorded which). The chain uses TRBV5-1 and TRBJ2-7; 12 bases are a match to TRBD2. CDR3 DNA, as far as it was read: TGCGCCAGCAGCCGGACTAGCGGGGCGACACCCTACGAG. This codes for CASSRTSGATPYE. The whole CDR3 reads CASSRTSGATPYEQYF.